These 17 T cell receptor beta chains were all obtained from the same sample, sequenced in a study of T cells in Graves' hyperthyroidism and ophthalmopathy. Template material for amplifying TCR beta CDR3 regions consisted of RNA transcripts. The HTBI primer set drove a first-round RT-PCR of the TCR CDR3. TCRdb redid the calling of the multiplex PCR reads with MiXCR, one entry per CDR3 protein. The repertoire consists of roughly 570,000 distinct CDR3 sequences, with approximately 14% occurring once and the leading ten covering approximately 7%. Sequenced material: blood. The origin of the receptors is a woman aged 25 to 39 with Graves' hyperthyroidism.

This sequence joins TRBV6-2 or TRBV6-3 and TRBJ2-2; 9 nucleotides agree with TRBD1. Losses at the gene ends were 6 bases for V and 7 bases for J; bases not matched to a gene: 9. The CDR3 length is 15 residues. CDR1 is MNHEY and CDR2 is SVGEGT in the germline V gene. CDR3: CASSRTGARDGELFF. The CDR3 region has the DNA TGTGCCAGCAGCCGGACAGGGGCCAGGGACGGGGAGCTGTTTTTT.

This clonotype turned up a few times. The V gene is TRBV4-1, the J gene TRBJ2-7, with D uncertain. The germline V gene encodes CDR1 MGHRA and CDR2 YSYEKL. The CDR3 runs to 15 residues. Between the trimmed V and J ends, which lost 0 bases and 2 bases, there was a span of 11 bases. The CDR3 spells CASSQEQSSPYEQYF. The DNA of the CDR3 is TGCGCCAGCAGCCAAGAACAGTCCTCCCCCTACGAGCAGTACTTC.

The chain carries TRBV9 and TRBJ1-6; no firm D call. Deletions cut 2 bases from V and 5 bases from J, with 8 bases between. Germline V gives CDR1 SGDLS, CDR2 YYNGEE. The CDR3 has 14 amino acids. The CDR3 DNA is TGTGCCAGCAGCGTGGCAGGCCATAATTCACCCCTCCACTTT. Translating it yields CASSVAGHNSPLHF. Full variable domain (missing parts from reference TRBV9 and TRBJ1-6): DSGVTQTPKHLITATGQRVTLRCSPRSGDLSVYWYQQSLDQGLQFLIQYYNGEERAKGNILERFSAQQFPDLHSELNLSSLELGDSALYFCASSVAGHNSPLHFGNGTRLTVT.

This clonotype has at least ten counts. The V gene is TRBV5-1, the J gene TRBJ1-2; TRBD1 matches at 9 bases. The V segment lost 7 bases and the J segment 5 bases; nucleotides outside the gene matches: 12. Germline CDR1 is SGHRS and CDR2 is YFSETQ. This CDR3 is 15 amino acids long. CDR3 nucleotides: TGCGCCAGCGCTACTTCCGGGACAGGGAGATATGGCTACACCTTC. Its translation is CASATSGTGRYGYTF.

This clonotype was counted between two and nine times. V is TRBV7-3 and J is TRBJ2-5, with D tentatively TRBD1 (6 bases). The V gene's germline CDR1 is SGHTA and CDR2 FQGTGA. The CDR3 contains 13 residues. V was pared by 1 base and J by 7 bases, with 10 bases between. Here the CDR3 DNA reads TGTGCCAGCAGCTTAAACAGGGCCGGGACCCAGTACTTC. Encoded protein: CASSLNRAGTQYF.

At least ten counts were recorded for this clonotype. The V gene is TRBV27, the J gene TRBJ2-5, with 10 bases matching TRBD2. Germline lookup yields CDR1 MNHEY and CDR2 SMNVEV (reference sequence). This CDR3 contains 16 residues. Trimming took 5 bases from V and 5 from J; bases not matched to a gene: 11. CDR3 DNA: TGTGCCAGCAGTGCCCTCCTAGCGGGAGCTGGGGAGACCCAGTACTTC. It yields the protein CASSALLAGAGETQYF.

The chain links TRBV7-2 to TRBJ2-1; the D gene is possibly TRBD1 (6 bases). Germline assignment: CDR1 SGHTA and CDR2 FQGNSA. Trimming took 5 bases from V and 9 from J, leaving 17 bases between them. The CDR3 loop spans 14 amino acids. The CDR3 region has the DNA TGTGCCAGCAGCAATCAGGGGCGGTATACTGAGCAGTTCTTC. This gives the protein CASSNQGRYTEQFF.

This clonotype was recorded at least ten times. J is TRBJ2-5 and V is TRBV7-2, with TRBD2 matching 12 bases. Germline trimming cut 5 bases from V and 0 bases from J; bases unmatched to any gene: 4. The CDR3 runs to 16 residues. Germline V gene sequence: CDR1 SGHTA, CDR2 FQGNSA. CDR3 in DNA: TGTGCCAGCAGCACGGGACTAGCGGGCAACCAAGAGACCCAGTACTTC. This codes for CASSTGLAGNQETQYF.

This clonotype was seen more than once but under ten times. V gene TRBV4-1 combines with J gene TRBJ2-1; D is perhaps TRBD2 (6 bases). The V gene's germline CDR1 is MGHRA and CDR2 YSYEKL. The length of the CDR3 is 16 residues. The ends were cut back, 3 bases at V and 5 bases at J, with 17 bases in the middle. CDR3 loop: CASSHPGTRPNNEQFF. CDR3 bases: TGCGCCAGCAGCCACCCCGGGACTCGCCCCAACAATGAGCAGTTCTTC.

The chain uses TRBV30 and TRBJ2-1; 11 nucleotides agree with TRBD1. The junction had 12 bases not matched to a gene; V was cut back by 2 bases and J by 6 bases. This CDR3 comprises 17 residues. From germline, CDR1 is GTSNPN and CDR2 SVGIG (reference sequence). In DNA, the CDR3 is TGTGCCTGGAGTCGGGGCCTATGGGACAGGGGGGTCAATGAGCAGTTCTTC. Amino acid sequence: CAWSRGLWDRGVNEQFF.

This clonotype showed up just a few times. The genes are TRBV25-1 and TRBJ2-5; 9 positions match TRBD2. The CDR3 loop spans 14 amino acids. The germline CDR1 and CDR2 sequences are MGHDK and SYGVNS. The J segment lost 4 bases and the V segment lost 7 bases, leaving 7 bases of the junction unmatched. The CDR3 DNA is TGTGCCAGCACACCCAGTAGCGGGAGAGAGACCCAGTACTTC. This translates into CASTPSSGRETQYF.

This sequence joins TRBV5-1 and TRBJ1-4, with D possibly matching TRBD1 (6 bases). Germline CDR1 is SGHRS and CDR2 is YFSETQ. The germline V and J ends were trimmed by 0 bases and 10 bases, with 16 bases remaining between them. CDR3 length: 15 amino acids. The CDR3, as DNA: TGCGCCAGCAGCTTGGATGGGGGGCTAGGAGGAAAACTGTTTTTT. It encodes CASSLDGGLGGKLFF.

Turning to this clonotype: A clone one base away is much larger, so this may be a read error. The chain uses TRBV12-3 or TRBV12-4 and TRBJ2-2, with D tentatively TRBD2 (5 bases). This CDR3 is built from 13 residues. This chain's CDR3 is CASSFGVTGELVF. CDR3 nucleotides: TGTGCCAGCAGTTTCGGGGTCACCGGGGAGCTGGTTTTT.

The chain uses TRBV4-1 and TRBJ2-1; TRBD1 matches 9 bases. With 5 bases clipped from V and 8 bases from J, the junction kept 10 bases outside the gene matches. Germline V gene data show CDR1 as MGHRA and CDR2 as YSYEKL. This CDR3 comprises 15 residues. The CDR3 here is CASSDRDRVGDEQFF. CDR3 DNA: TGCGCCAGCAGCGACCGGGACAGGGTTGGCGATGAGCAGTTCTTC.

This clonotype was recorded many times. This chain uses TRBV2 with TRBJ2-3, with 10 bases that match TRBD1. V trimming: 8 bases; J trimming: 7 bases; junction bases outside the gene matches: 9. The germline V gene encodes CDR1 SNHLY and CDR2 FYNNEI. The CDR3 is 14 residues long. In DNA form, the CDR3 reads TGTGCCAGCGCAGGGACAGGGGATGCCCATACGCAGTATTTT. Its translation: CASAGTGDAHTQYF.

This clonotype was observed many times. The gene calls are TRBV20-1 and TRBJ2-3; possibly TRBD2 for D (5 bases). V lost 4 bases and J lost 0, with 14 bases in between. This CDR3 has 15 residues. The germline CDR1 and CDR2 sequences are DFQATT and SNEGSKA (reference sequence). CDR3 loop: CSATPTSSSTDTQYF. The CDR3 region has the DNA TGCAGTGCTACTCCTACTAGTTCTAGCACAGATACGCAGTATTTT.

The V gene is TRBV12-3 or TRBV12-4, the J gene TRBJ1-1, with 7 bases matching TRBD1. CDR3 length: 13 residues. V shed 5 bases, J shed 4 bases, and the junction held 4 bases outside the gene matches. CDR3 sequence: CASSLQGVTEAFF. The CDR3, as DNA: TGTGCCAGCAGTCTCCAGGGGGTCACTGAAGCTTTCTTT.